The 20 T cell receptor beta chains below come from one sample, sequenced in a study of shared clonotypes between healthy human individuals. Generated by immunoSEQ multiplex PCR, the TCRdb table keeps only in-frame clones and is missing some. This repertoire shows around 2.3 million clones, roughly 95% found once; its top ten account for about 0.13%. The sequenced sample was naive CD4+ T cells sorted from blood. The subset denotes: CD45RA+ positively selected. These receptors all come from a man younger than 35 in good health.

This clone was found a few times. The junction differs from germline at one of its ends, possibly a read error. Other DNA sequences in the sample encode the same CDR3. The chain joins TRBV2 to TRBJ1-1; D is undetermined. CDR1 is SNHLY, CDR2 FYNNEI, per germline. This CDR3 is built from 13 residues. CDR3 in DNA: TGTGCCAGCAGCGAAGGTAGGAACACTGAAGCTTTCTTT. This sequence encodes CASSEGRNTEAFF.

CDR3 sequence (DNA): TGCGCCAGCAGGAGGCCAGGGGGTGAAAAACTGTTTTTT. Its translation: CASRRPGGEKLFF. The rearrangement joins TRBV5-1 to TRBJ1-4, with 7 bases that match TRBD1. V was pared by 5 bases and J by 7 bases, with 5 bases of the junction left unmatched. Germline loops: CDR1 SGHRS, CDR2 YFSETQ. The CDR3 is 13 residues long.

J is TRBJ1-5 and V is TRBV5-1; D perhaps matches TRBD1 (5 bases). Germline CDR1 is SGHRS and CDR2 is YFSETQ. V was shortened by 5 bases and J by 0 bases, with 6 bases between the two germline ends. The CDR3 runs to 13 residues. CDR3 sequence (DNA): TGCGCCAGCAGAGGGGATAGCAATCAGCCCCAGCATTTT. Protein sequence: CASRGDSNQPQHF.

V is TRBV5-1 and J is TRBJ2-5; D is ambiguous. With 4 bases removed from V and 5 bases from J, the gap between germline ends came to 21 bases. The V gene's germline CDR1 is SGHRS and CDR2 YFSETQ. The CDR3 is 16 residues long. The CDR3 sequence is CASSPLVHGIWETQYF. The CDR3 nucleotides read TGCGCCAGCAGCCCATTGGTTCATGGGATTTGGGAGACCCAGTACTTC.

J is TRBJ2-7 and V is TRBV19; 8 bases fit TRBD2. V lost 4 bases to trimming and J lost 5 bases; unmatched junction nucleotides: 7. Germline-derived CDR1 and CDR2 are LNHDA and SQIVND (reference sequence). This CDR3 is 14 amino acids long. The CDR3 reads CASSTTSGSHEQYF. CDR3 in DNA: TGTGCCAGTAGTACTACTAGCGGTTCCCACGAGCAGTACTTC.

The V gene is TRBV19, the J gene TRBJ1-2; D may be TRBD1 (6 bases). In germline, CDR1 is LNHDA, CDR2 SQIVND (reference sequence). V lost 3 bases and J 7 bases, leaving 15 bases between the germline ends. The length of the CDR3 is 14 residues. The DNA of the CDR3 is TGTGCCAGTAGTATGGGATCGACAGGAGCTGGCTACACCTTC. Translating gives CASSMGSTGAGYTF.

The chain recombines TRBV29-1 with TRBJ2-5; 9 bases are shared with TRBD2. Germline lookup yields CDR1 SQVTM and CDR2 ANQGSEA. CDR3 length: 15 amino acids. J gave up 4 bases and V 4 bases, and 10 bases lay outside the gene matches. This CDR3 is CSVAPPGTSRETQYF. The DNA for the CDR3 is TGCAGCGTTGCGCCCCCCGGGACTAGCAGAGAGACCCAGTACTTC.

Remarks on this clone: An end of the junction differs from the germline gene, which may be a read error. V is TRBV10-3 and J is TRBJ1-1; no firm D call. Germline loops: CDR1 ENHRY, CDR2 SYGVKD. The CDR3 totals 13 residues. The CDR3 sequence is CATGESRNSEAFF. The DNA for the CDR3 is TGTGCCACCGGGGAGAGCAGGAACTCTGAAGCTTTCTTT.

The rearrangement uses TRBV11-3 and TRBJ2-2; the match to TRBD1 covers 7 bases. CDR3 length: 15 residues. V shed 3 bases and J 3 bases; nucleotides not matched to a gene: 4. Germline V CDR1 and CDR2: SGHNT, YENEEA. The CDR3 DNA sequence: TGTGCCAGCAGCTTCAGGGGGTTTGACACCGGGGAGCTGTTTTTT. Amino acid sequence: CASSFRGFDTGELFF.

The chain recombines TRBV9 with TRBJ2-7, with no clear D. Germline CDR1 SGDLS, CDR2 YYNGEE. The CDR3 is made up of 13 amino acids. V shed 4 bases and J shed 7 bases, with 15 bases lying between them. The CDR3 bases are TGTGCCAGCAGCTTGACCATTGTTGGAGAGCAGTACTTC. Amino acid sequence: CASSLTIVGEQYF. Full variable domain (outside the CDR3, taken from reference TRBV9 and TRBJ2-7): DSGVTQTPKHLITATGQRVTLRCSPRSGDLSVYWYQQSLDQGLQFLIQYYNGEERAKGNILERFSAQQFPDLHSELNLSSLELGDSALYFCASSLTIVGEQYFGPGTRLTVT.

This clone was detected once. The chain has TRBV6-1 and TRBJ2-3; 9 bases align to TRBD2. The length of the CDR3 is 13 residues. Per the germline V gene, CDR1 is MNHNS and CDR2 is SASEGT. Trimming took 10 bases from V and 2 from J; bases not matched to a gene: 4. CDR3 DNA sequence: TGTGCCACCTCTAGCGGGGTCACAGATACGCAGTATTTT. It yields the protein CATSSGVTDTQYF.

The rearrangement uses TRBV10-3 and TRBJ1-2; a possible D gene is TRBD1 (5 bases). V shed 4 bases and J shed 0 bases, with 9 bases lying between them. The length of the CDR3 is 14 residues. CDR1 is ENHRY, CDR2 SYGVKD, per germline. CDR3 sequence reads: CAISGQLANYGYTF. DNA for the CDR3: TGTGCCATCAGTGGACAGCTAGCTAACTATGGCTACACCTTC.

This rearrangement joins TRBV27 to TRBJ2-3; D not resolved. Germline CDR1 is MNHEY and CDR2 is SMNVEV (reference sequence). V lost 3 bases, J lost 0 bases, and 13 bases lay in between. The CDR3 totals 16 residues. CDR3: CASSLVAMTSTDTQYF. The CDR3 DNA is TGTGCCAGCAGTTTGGTGGCGATGACTAGCACAGATACGCAGTATTTT.

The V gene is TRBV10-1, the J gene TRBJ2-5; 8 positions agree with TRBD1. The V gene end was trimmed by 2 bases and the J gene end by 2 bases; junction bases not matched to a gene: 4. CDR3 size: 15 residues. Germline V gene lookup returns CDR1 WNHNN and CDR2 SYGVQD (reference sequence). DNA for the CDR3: TGCGCCAGCAGTGAGATCCAGGGGGCACAAGAGACCCAGTACTTC. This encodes CASSEIQGAQETQYF.

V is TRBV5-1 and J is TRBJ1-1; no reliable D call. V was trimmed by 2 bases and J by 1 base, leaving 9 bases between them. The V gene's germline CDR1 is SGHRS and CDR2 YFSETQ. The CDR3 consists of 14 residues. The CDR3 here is CASSFSGKNTEAFF. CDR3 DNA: TGCGCCAGCAGCTTCAGTGGGAAGAACACTGAAGCTTTCTTT.

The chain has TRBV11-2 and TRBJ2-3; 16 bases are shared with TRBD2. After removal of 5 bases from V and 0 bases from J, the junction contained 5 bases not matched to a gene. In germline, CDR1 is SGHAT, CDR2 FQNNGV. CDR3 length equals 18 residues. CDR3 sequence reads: CASSLGLAGGRSTDTQYF. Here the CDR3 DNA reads TGTGCCAGCAGCCTGGGACTAGCGGGGGGGCGCAGCACAGATACGCAGTATTTT.

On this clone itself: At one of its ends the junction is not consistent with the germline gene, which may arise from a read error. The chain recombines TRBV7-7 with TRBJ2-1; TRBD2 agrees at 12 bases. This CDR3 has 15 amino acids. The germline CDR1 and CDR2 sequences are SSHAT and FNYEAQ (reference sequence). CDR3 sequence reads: CASSPLTSGSNEQFF. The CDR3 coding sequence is TGTGCTAGCAGCCCCTTGACTAGCGGGAGTAATGAGCAGTTCTTC.

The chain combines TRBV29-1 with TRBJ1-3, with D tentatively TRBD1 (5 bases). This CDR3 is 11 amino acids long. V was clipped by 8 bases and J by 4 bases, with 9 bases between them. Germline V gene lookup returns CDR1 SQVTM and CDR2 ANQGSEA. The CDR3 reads CSSRTGNTIYF. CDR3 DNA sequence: TGCAGCTCCCGGACAGGAAACACCATATATTTT.

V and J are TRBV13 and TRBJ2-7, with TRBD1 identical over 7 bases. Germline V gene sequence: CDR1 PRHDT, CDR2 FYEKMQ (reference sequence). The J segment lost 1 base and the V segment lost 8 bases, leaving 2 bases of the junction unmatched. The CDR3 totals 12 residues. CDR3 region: CASRDRSYEQYF. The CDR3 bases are TGTGCCAGCCGGGACAGATCCTACGAGCAGTACTTC.

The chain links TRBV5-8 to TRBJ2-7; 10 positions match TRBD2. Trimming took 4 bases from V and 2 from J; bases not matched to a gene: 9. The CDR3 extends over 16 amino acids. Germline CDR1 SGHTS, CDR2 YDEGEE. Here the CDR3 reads CASSNYLAGAPYEQYF. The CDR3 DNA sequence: TGTGCCAGCAGCAACTATCTAGCGGGAGCCCCCTACGAGCAGTACTTC.